This T cell receptor (beta chain) was identified in a study of blood T cell repertoires in COVID-19. Across the study: Samples came from the United States, Italy and Spain, spanning acute and convalescent COVID-19. The cDNA or gDNA used as material had been derived from T cells, B-cell-depleted T cells, or PBMCs.

The V end lost 6 bases, the J end lost 5 bases, and 17 bases lay between the germline ends. Germline loops: CDR1 SNHLY, CDR2 FYNNEI. This CDR3 spans 14 amino acids. As processed by the authors: By means of reference gene primer amplification, nucleated cell counts were estimated. Profiled with immunoSEQ multiplex PCR; TCRdb holds only in-frame clones, not every one. The V and J calls and clone size come from that table; D and trimming were worked out from the DNA. The table shows about 200,000 clones, with 85% to 90% occurring only once. The receptor was derived from a woman in her sixties or seventies with acute or convalescent COVID-19. The chain joins TRBV2 to TRBJ2-7; D is unresolved. The sequenced sample was peripheral blood. CDR3 amino acids: CASRVTDAPHEQYF. The DNA of the CDR3 is TGTGCCAGCAGGGTGACTGACGCTCCCCACGAGCAGTACTTC.